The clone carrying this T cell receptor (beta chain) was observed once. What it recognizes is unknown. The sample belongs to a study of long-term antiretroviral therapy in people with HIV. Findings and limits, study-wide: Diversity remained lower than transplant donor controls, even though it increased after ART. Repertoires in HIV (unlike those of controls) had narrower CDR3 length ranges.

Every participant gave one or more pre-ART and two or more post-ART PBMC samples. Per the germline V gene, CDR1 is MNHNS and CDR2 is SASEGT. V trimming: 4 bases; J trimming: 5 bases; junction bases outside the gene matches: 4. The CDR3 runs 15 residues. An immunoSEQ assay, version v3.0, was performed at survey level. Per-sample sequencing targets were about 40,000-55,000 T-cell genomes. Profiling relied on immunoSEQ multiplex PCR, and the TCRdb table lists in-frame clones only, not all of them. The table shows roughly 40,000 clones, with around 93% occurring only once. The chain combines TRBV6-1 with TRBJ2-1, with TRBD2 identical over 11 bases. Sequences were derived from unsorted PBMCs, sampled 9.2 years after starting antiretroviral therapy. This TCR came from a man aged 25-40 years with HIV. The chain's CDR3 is CASSGVAGGDNEQFF. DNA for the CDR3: TGTGCCAGCAGTGGGGTAGCGGGGGGGGACAATGAGCAGTTCTTC.